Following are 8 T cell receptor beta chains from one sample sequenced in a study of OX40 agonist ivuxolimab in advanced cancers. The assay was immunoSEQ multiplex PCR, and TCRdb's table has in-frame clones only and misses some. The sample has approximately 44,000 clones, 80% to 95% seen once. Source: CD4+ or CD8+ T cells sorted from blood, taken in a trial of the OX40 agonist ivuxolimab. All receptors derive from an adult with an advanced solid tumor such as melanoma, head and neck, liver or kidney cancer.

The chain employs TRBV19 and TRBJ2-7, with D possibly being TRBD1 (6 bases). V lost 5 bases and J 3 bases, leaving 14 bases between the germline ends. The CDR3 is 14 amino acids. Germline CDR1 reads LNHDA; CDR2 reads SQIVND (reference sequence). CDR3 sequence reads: CASSGAGAGYEQYF. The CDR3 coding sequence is TGTGCCAGTAGTGGGGCAGGGGCGGGCTACGAGCAGTACTTC.

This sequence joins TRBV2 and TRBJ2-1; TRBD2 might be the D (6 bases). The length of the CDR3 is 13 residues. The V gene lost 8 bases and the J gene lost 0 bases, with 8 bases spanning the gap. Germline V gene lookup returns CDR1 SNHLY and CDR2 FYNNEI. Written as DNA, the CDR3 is TGTGCCAGCCGGGAGAGCTCCTACAATGAGCAGTTCTTC. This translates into CASRESSYNEQFF.

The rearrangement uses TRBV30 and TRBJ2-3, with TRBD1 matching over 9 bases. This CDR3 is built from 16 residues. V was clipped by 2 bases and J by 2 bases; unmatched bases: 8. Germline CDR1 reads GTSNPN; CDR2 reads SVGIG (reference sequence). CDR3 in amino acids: CAWSLWTGDYTDTQYF. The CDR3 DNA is TGTGCCTGGAGTCTATGGACAGGGGACTACACAGATACGCAGTATTTT. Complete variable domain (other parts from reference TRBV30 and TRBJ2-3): SQTIHQWPATLVQPVGSPLSLECTVEGTSNPNLYWYRQAAGRGLQLLFYSVGIGQISSEVPQNLSASRPQDRQFILSSKKLLLSDSGFYLCAWSLWTGDYTDTQYFGPGTRLTVL.

CDR3 nucleotides: TGTGCCAGTAAGGCTGGGGGATCCTACACTGAAGCTTTCTTT. Its protein is CASKAGGSYTEAFF. The J gene is TRBJ1-1, the V gene TRBV19; a weak D match, TRBD1 (5 bases). The CDR3 is 14 amino acids. Trimming stripped 7 bases from V and 3 bases from J, with 15 bases between. Germline CDR1 reads LNHDA; CDR2 reads SQIVND (reference sequence).

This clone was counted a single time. CDR3 in amino acids: CASSRGGGEQFF. As DNA, the CDR3 is TGTGCCAGCAGCCGAGGGGGCGGTGAGCAGTTCTTC. V is TRBV27 and J is TRBJ2-1; TRBD1 aligns across 7 bases. The CDR3 has 12 amino acids. V trimming: 6 bases; J trimming: 9 bases; junction bases outside the gene matches: 5. Germline V gene lookup returns CDR1 MNHEY and CDR2 SMNVEV (reference sequence).

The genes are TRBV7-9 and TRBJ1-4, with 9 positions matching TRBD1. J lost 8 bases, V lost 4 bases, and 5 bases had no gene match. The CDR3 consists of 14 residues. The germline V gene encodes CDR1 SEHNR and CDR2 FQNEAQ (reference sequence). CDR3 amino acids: CASSSRQGDEKLFF. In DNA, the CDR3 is TGTGCCAGCAGCTCCAGACAGGGGGACGAAAAACTGTTTTTT.

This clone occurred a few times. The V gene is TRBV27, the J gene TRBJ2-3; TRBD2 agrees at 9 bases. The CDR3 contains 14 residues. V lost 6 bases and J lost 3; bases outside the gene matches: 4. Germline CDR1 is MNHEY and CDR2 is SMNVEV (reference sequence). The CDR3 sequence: CASSGTSWTDTQYF. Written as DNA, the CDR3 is TGTGCCAGCAGCGGGACTAGCTGGACAGATACGCAGTATTTT.

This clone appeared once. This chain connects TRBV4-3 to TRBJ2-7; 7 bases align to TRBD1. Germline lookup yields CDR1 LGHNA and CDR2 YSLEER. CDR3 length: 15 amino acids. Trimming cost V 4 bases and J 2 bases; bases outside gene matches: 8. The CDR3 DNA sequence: TGCGCCAGCAGCCCCCGGAAGGGGGCCCCCTACGAGCAGTACTTC. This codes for CASSPRKGAPYEQYF.